This TCR beta chain was profiled in a study of cytomegalovirus exposure and HLA in healthy donors. Notes on the study in general: Per a prior analysis, the majority of TCR beta V segments were productive roughly 90% or roughly 30% of the time. It emerged from a later analysis that several of the most significant clusters appeared to be linked to common viral pathogens. TRBV6-2, TRBV6-3 and some other V segments were excluded as indistinguishable.

On this clone: Antigen specificity is unknown.

The PCR employed 60 Vbeta primers together with 13 Jbeta primers. Profiling relied on immunoSEQ multiplex PCR, and the TCRdb table lists in-frame clones only, not all of them. This sample's table reports roughly 57,000 clones. Germline V lookup: CDR1 LGHNA, CDR2 YNFKEQ. The CDR3 sequence is 16 residues long. With 0 bases removed from V and 5 bases from J, the gap between germline ends came to 16 bases. The sample comprised PBMCs. This sequence joins TRBV4-2 and TRBJ2-5; D ambiguous. This TCR was recovered from a young man in good health and CMV-seropositive. As DNA, the CDR3 is TGTGCCAGCAGCCAAGAAAATCCTAGGATGCTGGAGACCCAGTACTTC. This translates into CASSQENPRMLETQYF.